This TCR beta chain is from a study of OX40 agonist ivuxolimab in advanced cancers. Study results and limitations: Low clonal expansion, among the lowest seen, marked partial responders at 0.1-3.0 mg/kg.

With respect to this clone: The antigen is undetermined.

This table comes from immunoSEQ multiplex PCR, and its TCRdb copy is limited to in-frame clones, with some not included. The sample lists tens of thousands of clones; nearly 90% were seen once. Per the germline V gene, CDR1 is SGHTA and CDR2 is FQGNSA. V shed 3 bases and J shed 4 bases, with 9 bases lying between them. The CDR3 sequence is 13 residues long. The source is an adult with an advanced solid tumor such as melanoma, head and neck, liver or kidney cancer. The chain joins TRBV7-2 to TRBJ2-5; no clear D gene. The source material was CD4+ or CD8+ T cells sorted from blood, sampled in a trial of the OX40 agonist ivuxolimab. DNA of the CDR3: TGTGCCAGCAGCTTGAAAGGTCCAGAGACCCAGTACTTC. This encodes CASSLKGPETQYF. The complete variable domain, with remaining parts taken from reference TRBV7-2 and TRBJ2-5, reads GAGVSQSPSNKVTEKGKDVELRCDPISGHTALYWYRQSLGQGLEFLIYFQGNSAPDKSGLPSDRFSAERTGGSVSTLTIQRTQQEDSAVYLCASSLKGPETQYFGPGTRLLVL.